A selection of T cell receptor beta chains follows, all from one sample in a study of blood T cell repertoires in COVID-19. Method: immunoSEQ multiplex PCR; TCRdb's copy keeps in-frame clones and lacks some. The data contain more than 25,000 clones, 75% to 90% of them seen just once; the ten biggest clones take up under 6.5%. Sequencing was performed on peripheral blood. The receptors here all came from a man aged 55 to 70 with active COVID-19. The CDR3 runs from the conserved cysteine through the conserved F or W. A D gene is named only where the DNA matches it firmly. Size tells how often a clone was seen (once, few, many) or the class of an expanded clone, and some rows leave it out.

TRBV14	16	NA	TRBD1	TRBJ2-2	CASSPRTGWDTGELFF	TGTGCCAGCAGCCCTAGGACAGGGTGGGACACCGGGGAGCTGTTTTTT
TRBV7-3	14	NA	TRBD2	TRBJ2-1	CASSSAGNYNEQFF	TGTGCCAGCAGCTCAGCGGGGAACTACAATGAGCAGTTCTTC
TRBV19	14	NA	NA	TRBJ2-3	CASSRTGGQDTQYF	TGTGCCAGTAGTAGGACGGGGGGCCAAGATACGCAGTATTTT
TRBV27	16	NA	NA	TRBJ1-1	CASSLKGTRPNTEAFF	TGTGCCAGCAGTTTAAAGGGGACTCGACCTAACACTGAAGCTTTCTTT
TRBV30	12	NA	NA	TRBJ1-2	CAGHRVVYGYTF	TGTGCTGGGCACAGGGTTGTCTATGGCTACACCTTC
TRBV4-1	18	NA	TRBD1	TRBJ1-5	CASSPATVRGQSNQPQHF	TGCGCCAGCAGCCCCGCGACAGTGAGGGGACAGAGCAATCAGCCCCAGCATTTT
TRBV28	13	NA	NA	TRBJ1-5	CAIEGGGNQPQHF	TGTGCCATCGAGGGAGGGGGCAATCAGCCCCAGCATTTT
TRBV7-8	14	NA	NA	TRBJ1-4	CASSFSTYREKLFF	TGTGCCAGCAGCTTTTCTACGTACAGGGAAAAACTGTTTTTT
TRBV4-1	14	NA	NA	TRBJ2-7	CASSQGPENYEQYF	TGCGCCAGCAGCCAAGGGCCGGAGAACTACGAGCAGTACTTC
TRBV18	14	NA	TRBD1	TRBJ1-1	CASSPGQRNTEAFF	TGTGCCAGCTCACCGGGACAGAGAAACACTGAAGCTTTCTTT
TRBV5-1	12	NA	NA	TRBJ1-2	CASGETNYGYTF	TGCGCCAGCGGGGAGACTAACTATGGCTACACCTTC
TRBV11-3	15	NA	TRBD1	TRBJ1-1	CASSLSGTANTEAFF	TGTGCCAGCAGTTTGTCCGGGACAGCTAACACTGAAGCTTTCTTT
TRBV5-8	15	few	TRBD1	TRBJ2-7	CASSLGQGLSYEQYF	TGTGCCAGCAGCTTGGGACAGGGGCTATCCTACGAGCAGTACTTC
TRBV3-1/TRBV3-2	12	NA	NA	TRBJ1-1	CASSQGSTEAFF	TGTGCCAGCAGCCAGGGGAGCACTGAAGCTTTCTTT
TRBV7-9	16	NA	TRBD1	TRBJ2-2	CASSPRDRGEPGELFF	TGTGCCAGCAGCCCCAGGGACAGGGGGGAGCCCGGGGAGCTGTTTTTT
TRBV7-7	17	NA	TRBD2	TRBJ2-5	CASSSLGSSGVQETQYF	TGTGCTAGCAGCTCTCTAGGGTCTAGCGGGGTCCAAGAGACCCAGTACTTC
TRBV19	18	NA	NA	TRBJ2-1	CASSPSGTRGPYNAEQFF	TGTGCCAGTAGCCCCTCCGGGACTAGGGGGCCCTACAATGCGGAGCAGTTCTTC
TRBV11-2	14	NA	NA	TRBJ2-7	CASSLAGVGYEQYF	TGTGCCAGCAGCTTAGCAGGGGTTGGGTACGAGCAGTACTTC
TRBV10-2	15	NA	NA	TRBJ2-7	CASSTRPGQKYEQYF	TGCGCCAGCAGCACCCGGCCCGGACAGAAATACGAGCAGTACTTC
TRBV11-2	16	NA	TRBD2	TRBJ2-1	CASSLHRLAGGNEQFF	TGTGCCAGCAGCTTACATCGGCTAGCGGGGGGCAATGAGCAGTTCTTC
TRBV19	16	NA	TRBD1	TRBJ2-7	CASRPKGDRAAYEQYF	TGTGCCAGTAGACCCAAGGGGGACAGAGCGGCCTACGAGCAGTACTTC
TRBV4-1	18	NA	NA	TRBJ2-1	CASSLAVLGRGRGNEQFF	TGCGCCAGCTCGTTAGCTGTCTTGGGCAGGGGTCGCGGCAATGAGCAGTTCTTC
TRBV9	15	NA	TRBD1	TRBJ1-3	CASSVGGQGVYTIYF	TGTGCCAGCAGCGTAGGGGGACAGGGGGTTTACACCATATATTTT
TRBV5-1	16	NA	NA	TRBJ2-1	CASSRSRQTSYNEQFF	TGCGCCAGCAGCCGGTCCCGACAGACCTCCTACAATGAGCAGTTCTTC
TRBV29-1	13	NA	NA	TRBJ2-3	CSVAAAAADTQYF	TGCAGCGTTGCGGCCGCGGCTGCAGATACGCAGTATTTT
TRBV5-4	17	NA	NA	TRBJ1-1	CASSLGGGLTQNTEAFF	TGTGCCAGCAGCTTGGGGGGAGGCTTAACTCAGAACACTGAAGCTTTCTTT
TRBV4-1	16	NA	NA	TRBJ2-3	CASSLSMGSKTDTQYF	TGCGCCAGCAGCCTCAGTATGGGCTCAAAAACAGATACGCAGTATTTT
TRBV2	14	NA	TRBD1	TRBJ1-2	CASSEGQWGYGYTF	TGTGCCAGCAGTGAGGGACAGTGGGGCTATGGCTACACCTTC
TRBV3-1/TRBV3-2	16	NA	NA	TRBJ2-1	CASSQDLLALYNEQFF	TGTGCCAGCAGCCAAGATCTACTAGCTCTCTACAATGAGCAGTTCTTC
TRBV30	12	NA	NA	TRBJ1-2	CAWSEAVRGYTF	TGTGCCTGGAGTGAGGCGGTGCGTGGCTACACCTTC
TRBV2	11	NA	NA	TRBJ2-2	CASISAGELFF	TGTGCCAGCATTAGCGCCGGGGAGCTGTTTTTT
TRBV10-3	15	NA	NA	TRBJ1-4	CAISDRVATNEKLFF	TGTGCCATCAGTGACCGGGTAGCAACTAATGAAAAACTGTTTTTT
TRBV5-5	17	NA	TRBD2	TRBJ2-3	CASSLVAGGLSTDTQYF	TGTGCCAGCAGCTTGGTCGCGGGGGGGCTCAGCACAGATACGCAGTATTTT
TRBV27	13	NA	NA	TRBJ1-5	CASSPGINQPQHF	TGTGCCAGCAGTCCGGGAATCAATCAGCCCCAGCATTTT
TRBV5-4	15	once	NA	TRBJ2-3	CASSRTPLSTDTQYF	TGTGCCAGCAGCCGGACTCCGCTCAGCACAGATACGCAGTATTTT
TRBV2	13	once	TRBD2	TRBJ2-3	CASTGLAGATQYF	TGTGCCAGCACCGGACTAGCGGGGGCTACGCAGTATTTT
TRBV6-1	16	once	NA	TRBJ1-1	CASSAQGLGINTEAFF	TGTGCCAGCAGTGCACAGGGTTTGGGAATAAACACTGAAGCTTTCTTT
TRBV7-2	14	medium-sized	TRBD1	TRBJ2-7	CASSLGQGSHEQYF	TGTGCCAGCAGCTTGGGACAGGGAAGCCACGAGCAGTACTTC
TRBV24-1	12	NA	TRBD1	TRBJ2-5	CATRGTGETQYF	TGTGCCACCAGGGGGACAGGAGAGACCCAGTACTTC
TRBV24-1	14	NA	NA	TRBJ1-1	CATSDPTKPGEAFF	TGTGCCACCAGTGACCCCACGAAACCGGGGGAAGCTTTCTTT
TRBV4-1	16	NA	TRBD1	TRBJ1-4	CASSQTPGQGREKLFF	TGCGCCAGCAGCCAAACACCGGGACAGGGGCGTGAAAAACTGTTTTTT
TRBV28	15	NA	TRBD1	TRBJ2-7	CAGNSNRGRSYEQYF	TGTGCCGGCAATTCGAACAGGGGAAGATCCTACGAGCAGTACTTC
TRBV2	11	NA	NA	TRBJ1-6	CAMSKGDPLHF	TGTGCCATGTCGAAGGGGGACCCCCTCCACTTT
TRBV2	17	NA	TRBD2	TRBJ2-1	CASSGGSGGASYNEQFF	TGTGCCAGCAGCGGGGGTAGCGGGGGAGCAAGCTACAATGAGCAGTTCTTC
TRBV29-1	13	NA	TRBD1	TRBJ1-1	CSVRRGRNTEAFF	TGCAGCGTCCGCAGGGGGAGGAACACTGAAGCTTTCTTT
TRBV7-9	17	NA	TRBD1	TRBJ2-6	CASSLYRGRSGANVLTF	TGTGCCAGCAGCTTATACAGGGGGCGATCTGGGGCCAACGTCCTGACTTTC
TRBV23-1	19	NA	TRBD1	TRBJ2-5	CASSQSLSGQGEREETQYF	TGCGCCAGCAGTCAATCGCTTTCGGGACAGGGAGAACGGGAAGAGACCCAGTACTTC
TRBV2	13	NA	TRBD1	TRBJ1-1	CASSEDRGQKAFF	TGTGCCAGCAGTGAGGACAGGGGGCAGAAAGCTTTCTTT